Shown below are 10 T cell receptor beta chains from a single sample sequenced in a study of blood T cell repertoires in COVID-19. Clones were sequenced by immunoSEQ multiplex PCR, and TCRdb holds only the in-frame ones, with some missing. The sample carries around 70,000 clones, 75% to 90% recorded once. The sample taken for sequencing was peripheral blood. Every receptor here comes from a human donor in a cohort sampled during active COVID-19.

The chain joins TRBV5-4 to TRBJ1-3; D not certain. Germline CDR1 reads SGHNT; CDR2 reads YYREEE (reference sequence). The V end lost 4 bases, the J end lost 3 bases, and 14 bases lay between the germline ends. This CDR3 is 15 amino acids long. CDR3 residues: CASSAGEALGNTIYF. The CDR3 region has the DNA TGTGCCAGCAGCGCGGGTGAGGCGCTTGGAAACACCATATATTTT.

The rearrangement uses TRBV28 and TRBJ2-5; D is perhaps TRBD1 (6 bases). V was clipped by 5 bases and J by 5 bases, with 15 bases between them. From germline, CDR1 is MDHEN and CDR2 SYDVKM. The CDR3 contains 14 residues. CDR3 loop: CASSPQGIGETQYF. In DNA form, the CDR3 reads TGTGCCAGCAGTCCACAGGGAATTGGGGAGACCCAGTACTTC.

V gene TRBV11-2 combines with J gene TRBJ2-3, with a possible D match to TRBD1 (5 bases). This CDR3 is 13 amino acids long. Between the trimmed V and J ends, which lost 6 bases and 1 base, there was a span of 8 bases. Germline-derived CDR1 and CDR2 are SGHAT and FQNNGV. The CDR3 nucleotides read TGTGCCAGCAGGCAGGGTGGCACAGATACGCAGTATTTT. This codes for CASRQGGTDTQYF. Full variable domain (rest looked up from reference TRBV11-2 and TRBJ2-3): EAGVAQSPRYKIIEKRQSVAFWCNPISGHATLYWYQQILGQGPKLLIQFQNNGVVDDSQLPKDRFSAERLKGVDSTLKIQPAKLEDSAVYLCASRQGGTDTQYFGPGTRLTVL.

Worth noting for this clone: Germline and junction disagree at one end, which may indicate a read error. V usage is TRBV18 and J usage is TRBJ1-2, with 7 bases matching TRBD1. CDR3 size: 16 residues. Germline CDR1 KGHSH, CDR2 LQKENI. CDR3: CASSPPGQNYGYTLAF. CDR3 coding DNA: TGTGCCAGCTCACCACCGGGACAGAACTATGGCTACACCTTGGCTTTC.

The CDR3, as DNA: TGTGCCAGCAGCCCGGACAGGGCCTACGAGCAGTACTTC. It codes for CASSPDRAYEQYF. J is TRBJ2-7 and V is TRBV11-1; 8 nucleotides align to TRBD1. Germline V gives CDR1 SGHAT, CDR2 FQDESV (reference sequence). V was clipped by 5 bases and J by 2 bases; unmatched bases: 2. The CDR3 spans 13 residues.

The V call is TRBV5-4, the J call TRBJ2-1, with 14 bases lining up with TRBD2. With V trimmed by 4 bases and J by 0 bases, 9 bases remained unmatched. The CDR3 consists of 19 residues. Germline CDR1 reads SGHNT; CDR2 reads YYREEE (reference sequence). The CDR3, as DNA: TGTGCCAGCAGCCCGATGACTAGCGGGGGGGCCGTCTCCTACAATGAGCAGTTCTTC. It codes for CASSPMTSGGAVSYNEQFF.

The chain combines TRBV29-1 with TRBJ1-2, with 7 bases matching TRBD1. Germline lookup yields CDR1 SQVTM and CDR2 ANQGSEA. Trimming cost V 6 bases and J 7 bases; bases outside gene matches: 8. The CDR3 runs to 12 residues. The CDR3 DNA sequence: TGCAGCGTGCGTCAGGGGGATTTTGGCTACACCTTC. Its translation is CSVRQGDFGYTF.

The rearrangement uses TRBV2 and TRBJ2-3; no clear D gene. The V gene's germline CDR1 is SNHLY and CDR2 FYNNEI. V gave up 5 bases and J gave up 7 bases, with 10 bases separating them. The length of the CDR3 is 12 residues. In DNA form, the CDR3 reads TGTGCCAGCAGTCCTACTTCCAATACGCAGTATTTT. Encoded protein: CASSPTSNTQYF.

The rearrangement joins TRBV5-1 to TRBJ2-5, with 7 bases lining up with TRBD1. The CDR3 contains 14 residues. Trimming removed 3 bases from V and 5 bases from J; junction bases left unmatched: 7. Germline V CDR1 and CDR2: SGHRS, YFSETQ. Here the CDR3 reads CASSWNTGVETQYF. The CDR3 DNA is TGCGCCAGCAGCTGGAATACAGGGGTGGAGACCCAGTACTTC.

This chain uses TRBV7-2 with TRBJ2-1, with 10 bases matching TRBD2. The V gene's germline CDR1 is SGHTA and CDR2 FQGNSA. V trimming: 1 base; J trimming: 9 bases; junction bases outside the gene matches: 6. The CDR3 contains 15 residues. The CDR3 DNA is TGTGCCAGCAGCTTAGGAAGCGGGGGGGCTGGTGAGCAGTTCTTC. This gives the protein CASSLGSGGAGEQFF.